One and the same sample provided the 5 T cell receptor beta chains below, sequenced in a study of CD4 T cells in relation to SARS-CoV-2 and coronaviruses. The table came from immunoSEQ multiplex PCR; TCRdb's copy has only in-frame clones and leaves some out. This sample has about 36,000 clones, with roughly 83% found just once. No cognate antigen is known for these TCRs. The sequenced sample was naive CD4+ T cells from PBMCs, cultured in vitro. The sample's subset: naive CD4+ T cells isolated by negative enrichment. The receptor set was obtained from an adult with COVID-19.

V usage is TRBV28 and J usage is TRBJ2-2; D is perhaps TRBD1 (6 bases). CDR1 MDHEN and CDR2 SYDVKM come from the germline V gene. The CDR3 sequence is 12 residues long. Trimming cost V 10 bases and J 4 bases, with 10 bases left between them. The CDR3 protein is CAISGATGELFF. CDR3 DNA: TGTGCCATTTCAGGGGCCACCGGGGAGCTGTTTTTT. The variable domain in full, completed from reference TRBV28 and TRBJ2-2, reads DVKVTQSSRYLVKRTGEKVFLECVQDMDHENMFWYRQDPGLGLRLIYFSYDVKMKEKGDIPEGYSVSREKKERFSLILESASTNQTSMYLCAISGATGELFFGEGSRLTVL.

The V and J genes are TRBV28 and TRBJ2-2; D is perhaps TRBD1 (5 bases). V was clipped by 0 bases and J by 1 base, with 6 bases between them. CDR1 MDHEN and CDR2 SYDVKM come from the germline V gene. The CDR3 totals 15 residues. This chain's CDR3 is CASSLWGLNTGELFF. In DNA, the CDR3 is TGTGCCAGCAGTTTATGGGGGCTGAACACCGGGGAGCTGTTTTTT.

The chain has TRBV19 and TRBJ2-5; 11 positions agree with TRBD2. After removal of 3 bases from V and 0 bases from J, the junction contained 9 bases not matched to a gene. Per germline, CDR1 LNHDA and CDR2 SQIVND (reference sequence). CDR3 length equals 18 residues. CDR3 region: CASSMGLAGGLNQETQYF. The CDR3 DNA reads as TGTGCCAGTAGTATGGGGCTAGCGGGAGGTCTAAACCAAGAGACCCAGTACTTC.

V is TRBV6-2 or TRBV6-3 and J is TRBJ2-7, with 8 bases that match TRBD2. The V gene end was trimmed by 2 bases and the J gene end by 3 bases; junction bases not matched to a gene: 12. The CDR3 totals 17 residues. In germline, CDR1 is MNHEY, CDR2 SVGEGT. CDR3 in DNA: TGTGCCAGCAGTTACCCAGAGTATCAGCGGGAGAGCTACGAGCAGTACTTC. Amino acids: CASSYPEYQRESYEQYF.

This chain links TRBV10-3 with TRBJ2-7; TRBD2 matches at 12 bases. In germline, CDR1 is ENHRY, CDR2 SYGVKD. The CDR3 runs to 17 residues. The V and J ends lost 4 bases and 1 base, in that order; junction bases with no gene match: 8. The CDR3 coding sequence is TGTGCCATCAGTGTAGGTCTAGCGGGAGGGTTTTCCTACGAGCAGTACTTC. Translated: CAISVGLAGGFSYEQYF.